The 10 T cell receptor beta chains below all came from one sample that was sequenced in a study of T cells in women clearing cervical HPV infection. Produced via immunoSEQ multiplex PCR; TCRdb's table is partial and in-frame only. The sample's table shows tens of thousands of clones. Sequenced material: blood buffy coat. Source of these receptors: a woman between 18 and 70 years old with a cervical HPV16 infection that either progressed to CIN3+ or cleared (not recorded which).

As for this clone: With the read ending 3 residues before the CDR3 end, the germline J gene is used to fill in that end. This rearrangement joins TRBV20-1 to TRBJ2-5; D is perhaps TRBD1 (6 bases). Trimming removed 3 bases at V and 2 bases at J, with 25 bases between. Germline V CDR1 and CDR2: DFQATT, SNEGSKA (reference sequence). The CDR3 loop spans 18 amino acids. CDR3 region: CSASGFVQGKMRQETQYF. The CDR3 bases that were read are TGCAGTGCTAGTGGATTTGTCCAGGGGAAAATGAGGCAAGAGACC.

Concerning this clone itself: The read finishes 3 residues shy of the CDR3 end, and the germline J gene is used to complete it. The chain employs TRBV4-1 and TRBJ1-1; TRBD1 is a possible D gene (5 bases). V lost 0 bases to trimming and J lost 5 bases, with 13 bases between them. Germline CDR1 and CDR2: MGHRA and YSYEKL. This CDR3 is built from 15 residues. The sequenced CDR3 bases are TGCGCCAGCAGCCAAGAGTGGCTGGGGGGTACTGAA. It codes for CASSQEWLGGTE. The complete CDR3 protein is CASSQEWLGGTEAFF.

As concerns this clone: The missing CDR3 end, 3 residues past where the read stops, is filled in from the germline J gene. This chain uses TRBV4-1 with TRBJ1-2, with TRBD1 identical over 9 bases. The CDR3 totals 16 residues. Germline V gene lookup returns CDR1 MGHRA and CDR2 YSYEKL. The CDR3 DNA, read in part, is TGCGCCAGCAGCCAAGATGGGACAGGGTTTACAGATACC. It codes for CASSQDGTGFTDT. The full-length CDR3 reads as CASSQDGTGFTDTYTF.

In regard to this clone: The read ends 3 residues shy of where the CDR3 ends; the end is completed using the germline J gene. The chain links TRBV7-2 to TRBJ2-7, with 7 bases lining up with TRBD1. V lost 0 bases, J lost 2 bases, and 4 bases stayed unmatched. There are 15 residues in the CDR3. Looked up from germline, CDR1 is SGHTA and CDR2 is FQGNSA. CDR3 DNA, as far as it was read: TGTGCCAGCAGCTTAGCGACAGGGAACCCCTACGAG. It yields the protein CASSLATGNPYE. The entire CDR3 protein reads CASSLATGNPYEQYF.

For this clone: The CDR3 goes on 3 residues after the read ends, and that part is filled in from the germline J gene. V is TRBV20-1 and J is TRBJ2-3, with D perhaps matching TRBD1 (6 bases). CDR1 is DFQATT, CDR2 SNEGSKA, per germline (reference sequence). CDR3 length: 14 amino acids. V gave up 5 bases and J gave up 2 bases, with 14 bases separating them. The CDR3 here is CSAARDNPTDTQYF. CDR3 DNA (partial): TGCAGTGCTGCCCGGGACAACCCCACAGATACG.

Comment on this clone: The read halts 3 residues ahead of the CDR3 end, with the missing end drawn from the germline J gene. This sequence joins TRBV5-1 and TRBJ1-1; D is ambiguous. The CDR3 totals 13 residues. V was trimmed by 0 bases and J by 1 base, leaving 4 bases between them. In germline, CDR1 is SGHRS, CDR2 YFSETQ. The sequenced part of the CDR3 DNA is TGCGCCAGCAGCTTGGCCGGGAACACTGAA. It codes for CASSLAGNTE. The full CDR3 sequence reads CASSLAGNTEAFF.

Details on this clone: The read is 3 residues too short to cover the CDR3 end, so that end is filled in from the germline J gene. The rearrangement uses TRBV4-2 and TRBJ2-3, with 11 bases matching TRBD2. The CDR3 is 17 residues long. From germline, CDR1 is LGHNA and CDR2 YNFKEQ. V gave up 1 base and J gave up 0 bases; unmatched junction bases: 3. CDR3 region: CASSQVGLAASTDTQYF. The covered CDR3 bases are TGTGCCAGCAGCCAAGTGGGACTAGCGGCGAGCACAGATACG.

CDR3 sequence reads: CSARDPGQGADNEQFF. Incomplete CDR3 DNA: TGCAGTGCTAGAGATCCGGGACAGGGGGCCGACAATGAG. The chain combines TRBV20-1 with TRBJ2-1; 12 bases align to TRBD1. The read is 3 residues too short to cover the CDR3 end, so that end is filled in from the germline J gene. V was pared by 0 bases and J by 5 bases, with 5 bases of the junction left unmatched. This CDR3 is 16 amino acids long. Germline assignment: CDR1 DFQATT and CDR2 SNEGSKA (reference sequence).

As regards this clone: Sequencing ends 3 residues short of the CDR3 end; the germline J gene provides the rest. The J gene is TRBJ2-7, the V gene TRBV14; 8 bases agree with TRBD1. This CDR3 is 14 amino acids long. In germline, CDR1 is SGHDN, CDR2 FVKESK. Losses at the gene ends were 4 bases for V and 4 bases for J; bases not matched to a gene: 6. Partial CDR3 DNA: TGTGCCAGCAGCCTTGGACAGGGACGGTACGAG. It encodes CASSLGQGRYE. The full-length CDR3 reads as CASSLGQGRYEQYF. The entire variable domain, with the rest obtained from reference TRBV14 and TRBJ2-7, is as follows: EAGVTQFPSHSVIEKGQTVTLRCDPISGHDNLYWYRRVMGKEIKFLLHFVKESKQDESGMPNNRFLAERTGGTYSTLKVQPAELEDSGVYFCASSLGQGRYEQYFGPGTRLTVT.

With respect to this clone: The CDR3 goes on 3 residues after the read ends, and that part is filled in from the germline J gene. The chain links TRBV5-1 to TRBJ1-1; D may be TRBD1 (5 bases). V lost 4 bases and J 1 base, leaving 14 bases between the germline ends. This CDR3 has 15 residues. CDR1 and CDR2 (germline): SGHRS, YFSETQ. The sequenced CDR3 bases are TGCGCCAGCAGCCCGACAGAAGCCGGGAACACTGAA. Translated, it gives CASSPTEAGNTE. The whole CDR3 is CASSPTEAGNTEAFF.